Described below is a single TCR beta chain sequence and its context. The sample is drawn from a study of blood T cell repertoires in COVID-19. For the study at large: Samples of COVID-19 (acute and convalescent) were obtained from the United States, Italy and Spain. T cells, B-cell-depleted T cells, or PBMCs provided the cDNA or gDNA that served as material.

Original data processing: Quantification of nucleated cells was approximated via reference gene primer amplification. Some clones are missing from TCRdb's copy, which holds only in-frame ones; the method was immunoSEQ multiplex PCR. Clone size and V and J calls were adopted from that table, with D and trimming inferred from the DNA. This sample has under 250,000 clones, with 82% found just once. Germline V gives CDR1 MNHNS, CDR2 SASEGT. The CDR3 length is 16 residues. Trimming removed 2 bases at V and 0 bases at J, with 11 bases between. The source of this sequence is a woman in her 70s with acute or convalescent COVID-19. The chain is built from TRBV6-1 and TRBJ1-3; unclear D gene. The sequencing sample was made of peripheral blood. CDR3 DNA: TGTGCCAGCAGTGAACCCACTGTCTACTCTGGAAACACCATATATTTT. It specifies CASSEPTVYSGNTIYF.